The 14 T cell receptor beta chains given below trace back to one sample, sequenced in a study of early T cells in non-severe SARS-CoV-2 infection. Each CDR3 protein gets one entry after TCRdb re-called the 5' RACE reads with MiXCR. In the table there are about 40,000 distinct CDR3 sequences, roughly 5% of which are singletons. Input material: whole blood. Receptor source: an adult who was a healthcare worker with PCR-confirmed SARS-CoV-2 infection or an uninfected control (not recorded which).

This clonotype turned up a few times. The CDR3 here is CASSQDRAYGYTF. Here the CDR3 DNA reads TGTGCCAGCAGCCAGGACAGGGCCTATGGCTACACCTTC. J is TRBJ1-2 and V is TRBV6-2 or TRBV6-3; TRBD1 matches at 8 bases. Trimming removed 6 bases from V and 4 bases from J; junction bases left unmatched: 4. There are 13 residues in the CDR3. From germline, CDR1 is MNHEY and CDR2 SVGEGT.

This clonotype was found a few times. The CDR3 nucleotides are TGTGCCAGCTCACCTGAGGAGACAGCCTCCCTTGGCGCTGAAGCTTTCTTT. This gives the protein CASSPEETASLGAEAFF. This chain links TRBV18 with TRBJ1-1; a weak D match, TRBD1 (5 bases). With 3 bases removed from V and 6 bases from J, the gap between germline ends came to 23 bases. The V gene's germline CDR1 is KGHSH and CDR2 LQKENI. CDR3 length equals 17 residues.

This clonotype is classed as medium-sized (0.01 to 0.1%). The CDR3 here is CASSDSTTGELFF. The CDR3 nucleotides are TGTGCCAGCAGTGACTCGACCACCGGGGAGCTGTTTTTT. The chain combines TRBV6-4 with TRBJ2-2, with unresolved D. This CDR3 has 13 amino acids. V was shortened by 0 bases and J by 4 bases, with 3 bases between the two germline ends. Germline-derived CDR1 and CDR2 are MRHNA and SNTAGT.

This clonotype was counted between two and nine times. The chain couples TRBV7-2 to TRBJ1-1, with a tentative D call TRBD1 (5 bases). V lost 4 bases, J lost 4 bases, and 13 bases lay in between. The CDR3 has 14 residues. Germline lookup yields CDR1 SGHTA and CDR2 FQGNSA. The CDR3 here is CASSWGPLGTEAFF. DNA of the CDR3: TGTGCCAGCAGCTGGGGACCGCTCGGCACTGAAGCTTTCTTT.

This clonotype occurred a few times. The chain employs TRBV2 and TRBJ1-3, with 7 nucleotides matching TRBD1. The trim removed 4 bases at V and 0 bases at J, leaving 3 bases unmatched. This CDR3 contains 15 residues. CDR1 is SNHLY, CDR2 FYNNEI, per germline. CDR3 sequence: CASSANRGSGNTIYF. The CDR3 region has the DNA TGTGCCAGCAGTGCGAACAGGGGCTCTGGAAACACCATATATTTT.

This clonotype came up many times. V and J are TRBV18 and TRBJ2-2, with D tentatively TRBD1 or TRBD2 (5 bases each). Germline V gene data show CDR1 as KGHSH and CDR2 as LQKENI. CDR3 length: 15 amino acids. Deletions cut 3 bases from V and 6 bases from J, with 14 bases between. The CDR3 region has the DNA TGTGCCAGCTCACCGCCTAGCCTGGGGGCCGGGGAGCTGTTTTTT. Amino acid sequence: CASSPPSLGAGELFF.

By sample share, this clonotype is medium-sized. The chain employs TRBV29-1 and TRBJ2-7, with a weak D call TRBD1 (6 bases). Trimming took 2 bases from V and 5 from J, leaving 13 bases between them. This CDR3 comprises 13 residues. Germline CDR1 is SQVTM and CDR2 is ANQGSEA. CDR3 sequence reads: CSVELGTFDEQYF. CDR3 in DNA: TGCAGCGTTGAACTCGGGACATTCGACGAGCAGTACTTC.

The CDR3 DNA reads TGCGCCAGCAGCTCGGGACTGAGCACAGATACGCAGTATTTT. This codes for CASSSGLSTDTQYF. The V gene is TRBV5-1, the J gene TRBJ2-3; maybe TRBD2 (6 bases). The germline CDR1 and CDR2 sequences are SGHRS and YFSETQ. The CDR3 totals 14 residues. V lost 3 bases and J lost 0, with 8 bases in between.

In this sample, this clonotype turned up many times. V usage is TRBV18 and J usage is TRBJ2-1, with D unclear. The CDR3 totals 13 residues. Trimming took 4 bases from V and 7 from J, leaving 11 bases between them. CDR1 KGHSH and CDR2 LQKENI come from the germline V gene. In DNA form, the CDR3 reads TGTGCCAGCTCACTTTCCATGGAAAATGAGCAGTTCTTC. This gives the protein CASSLSMENEQFF.

In this sample, this clonotype turned up many times. The rearrangement joins TRBV5-1 to TRBJ2-1, with D perhaps matching TRBD1 (5 bases). The CDR3 sequence is 13 residues long. Trimming shortened V by 3 bases and J by 4 bases, and 8 bases separated the two germline ends. Germline V CDR1 and CDR2: SGHRS, YFSETQ. CDR3 coding DNA: TGCGCCAGCAGCTGGGGCCAGTACAATGAGCAGTTCTTC. Encoded protein: CASSWGQYNEQFF.

Ten or more counts support this clonotype. The V and J genes are TRBV11-2 and TRBJ1-1; 7 bases are a match to TRBD1. The V gene's germline CDR1 is SGHAT and CDR2 FQNNGV. The V segment lost 5 bases and the J segment 5 bases; nucleotides outside the gene matches: 8. This CDR3 spans 14 amino acids. The CDR3 nucleotides are TGTGCCAGCAGCCCAACAGGGGTAGAAACTGAAGCTTTCTTT. Translating gives CASSPTGVETEAFF.

The genes are TRBV20-1 and TRBJ1-2, with 8 positions matching TRBD1. The CDR3 has 11 residues. The germline gives CDR1 DFQATT, CDR2 SNEGSKA (reference sequence). Germline trimming cut 7 bases from V and 7 bases from J; bases unmatched to any gene: 5. The CDR3 protein is CSVNRGGGYTF. CDR3 coding DNA: TGCAGTGTCAACAGGGGGGGTGGCTACACCTTC.

This clonotype was detected ten times or more. This chain connects TRBV28 to TRBJ2-3, with TRBD2 matching 14 bases. Germline loops: CDR1 MDHEN, CDR2 SYDVKM. J gave up 0 bases and V 7 bases, and 12 bases lay outside the gene matches. The CDR3 runs to 19 residues. CDR3 loop: CASTLFPGLAGVSTDTQYF. The CDR3 DNA reads TGTGCCAGCACCCTTTTCCCGGGACTAGCGGGGGTTAGCACAGATACGCAGTATTTT.

This clonotype occurred many times. The rearrangement links TRBV20-1 to TRBJ2-1, with 10 nucleotides matching TRBD2. CDR3 length: 14 amino acids. V was clipped by 2 bases and J by 7 bases; unmatched bases: 5. Germline CDR1 DFQATT, CDR2 SNEGSKA (reference sequence). The CDR3 DNA reads as TGCAGTGCTAGACTAGCGGGAGTACATAATGAGCAGTTCTTC. It is translated as CSARLAGVHNEQFF.